This TCR beta chain appears in the sequencing data of a study of blood T cell repertoires in COVID-19 (dated by TCRdb to 2018 to 2020). Notes on the research overall: Samples covering the acute and convalescent phases of COVID-19 were provided by collaborators in the United States, Italy and Spain. The prospective study material was composed of cDNA or gDNA derived from T cells, B-cell-depleted T cells, or PBMCs. Deeply sampled blood TCRbeta repertoires from subjects exposed to, actively infected with, or recovered from COVID-19 were included in the dataset. A freely available public database, intended as a resource for researchers studying the immune response to SARS-CoV-2, is where the repertoires were released. Samples came from the ongoing ImmuneRACE study (first 160 participants) plus 1,254 subjects from 6 global collaborators. Sample metadata almost always included a de-identified subject ID, COVID-19 status, age in years and sex. Where HLA class I and class II types were available, the types were taken from metadata supplied by the sample provider, not from assay-based typing. What the authors observed across the whole study: The amount of clinical and demographic metadata varied by source and participant and was provided uncurated.

The V end loses 7 bases and the J end loses 1 base, and a stretch of 8 bases separates them. Its CDR3 holds 13 amino acids, cysteine through phenylalanine. Just CDR3 DNA is preserved here, 39 bases in frame from base 1. According to the germline V gene, CDR1 reads MDHEN and CDR2 reads SYDVKM. Whole blood was collected in K2EDTA tubes by collaborating institutions according to the institutions' own protocols. For TCRbeta analysis, collaborators shipped samples in one of three forms: frozen whole blood, isolated PBMCs, or DNA extracted from either of those sample types. As regards this clone: The clone's antigen remains unknown. Base quality data are lacking; no much larger clone is found one base away.

TCRbeta CDR3 regions were amplified from genomic DNA using the immunoSEQ Assay, a bias-controlled multiplex PCR. Per the authors' processing: The number of nucleated cells in each sample was estimated from the amplification of reference gene primers within the assay. Sequence reads were collapsed and filtered to measure the absolute abundance of every unique TCRbeta CDR3 rearrangement. For each sample, productive Simpson clonality was calculated as the square root of Simpson's diversity index across productive rearrangements. The table comes from immuneACCESS by way of TCRdb, which keeps in-frame sequences with V and J called. Part of the clones is missing from these tables; in studies checked, under half for an unresolved V gene and the rest for unknown reasons. V, J and clone size were drawn from that table, and D and trimming were deduced from the DNA. The sample table holds just over 80,000 clones, of which 80% to 85% were seen once. The ten largest clones capture 44% of the sample.

The source material was peripheral blood. The chain joins TRBV28 to TRBJ1-5; no confident D gene assignment can be made. The origin of this receptor is a man aged 80 or over with acute or convalescent COVID-19. The encoded CDR3 is CASISQSNQPQHF. The sequence in DNA is TGTGCCAGCATTTCTCAGAGCAATCAGCCCCAGCATTTT.